The 30 T cell receptor beta chains in this list originate from one sample, sequenced in a study of blood T cell repertoires in COVID-19. Using immunoSEQ multiplex PCR, the repertoire was profiled, and TCRdb retains in-frame clones only, with some absent. The sample consists of 300,000 to 400,000 clones, around nine tenths of them appearing once. The sample comprised PBMCs or T cells enriched from blood (not recorded which). The receptors shown here come from a woman younger than 45 who had been exposed to COVID-19.

The chain recombines TRBV7-9 with TRBJ1-1; a weak D match, TRBD1 (6 bases). Germline CDR1 SEHNR, CDR2 FQNEAQ (reference sequence). The CDR3 is 13 amino acids. V dropped 4 bases and J dropped 2 bases, with 8 bases sitting between them. CDR3 sequence (DNA): TGTGCCAGCAGCTGGGGACATAACACTGAAGCTTTCTTT. Its protein is CASSWGHNTEAFF.

V and J are TRBV6-5 and TRBJ2-3; 11 positions agree with TRBD2. J was trimmed by 6 bases and V by 7 bases; bases with no gene match: 6. Germline CDR1 MNHEY, CDR2 SVGAGI. The CDR3 totals 14 residues. The CDR3 nucleotides read TGTGCCAGCAAGTCTAGCGGGGGGACGGATACGCAGTATTTT. Residues: CASKSSGGTDTQYF.

The rearrangement links TRBV5-1 to TRBJ2-7; a possible D gene is TRBD1 (6 bases). V lost 4 bases and J 2 bases, leaving 19 bases between the germline ends. The CDR3 is made up of 16 amino acids. Germline V gene lookup returns CDR1 SGHRS and CDR2 YFSETQ. DNA of the CDR3: TGCGCCAGCAGCCTCGGGCAGGACAGCTCTACCTACGAGCAGTACTTC. It is translated as CASSLGQDSSTYEQYF.

The gene calls are TRBV11-2 and TRBJ2-3; 8 bases agree with TRBD2. This CDR3 has 15 residues. The germline V gene encodes CDR1 SGHAT and CDR2 FQNNGV. After removal of 2 bases from V and 6 bases from J, the junction contained 7 bases not matched to a gene. The CDR3 sequence: CASSLSGGLWDTQYF. The CDR3 bases are TGTGCCAGCAGCTTAAGCGGGGGCTTATGGGATACGCAGTATTTT.

In its sample, this clone was seen once. The gene calls are TRBV6-5 and TRBJ1-1, with 12 bases fitting TRBD1. The ends lost 9 bases at V and 5 bases at J; junction bases unmatched: 4. This CDR3 comprises 13 residues. Germline-derived CDR1 and CDR2 are MNHEY and SVGAGI. DNA for the CDR3: TGTGCCAGTGGGACAGGGGGCAATACTGAAGCTTTCTTT. It yields the protein CASGTGGNTEAFF.

The chain has TRBV5-8 and TRBJ2-7; D gene uncertain. There are 14 residues in the CDR3. Trimming pared 1 base from V and 3 bases from J, leaving 11 bases between. Germline V CDR1 and CDR2: SGHTS, YDEGEE. The CDR3, as DNA: TGTGCCAGCAGCTTGTCGGCGGATCACTACGAGCAGTACTTC. This codes for CASSLSADHYEQYF.

This clone has only one observation. The V call is TRBV7-2, the J call TRBJ2-3; D call uncertain. CDR1 is SGHTA and CDR2 is FQGNSA in the germline V gene. The CDR3 is 17 amino acids. V gave up 0 bases and J gave up 2 bases, with 15 bases separating them. The CDR3 loop is CASSLAGSQTYTDTQYF. The CDR3 nucleotides read TGTGCCAGCAGCTTAGCGGGTAGCCAAACCTACACAGATACGCAGTATTTT.

The chain combines TRBV7-9 with TRBJ1-1; 7 nucleotides match TRBD1. This CDR3 contains 13 residues. V lost 5 bases to trimming and J lost 5 bases; unmatched junction nucleotides: 5. Germline lookup yields CDR1 SEHNR and CDR2 FQNEAQ (reference sequence). In DNA form, the CDR3 reads TGTGCCAGCAGCCCACAGGGGATAACTGAAGCTTTCTTT. This translates into CASSPQGITEAFF.

The chain carries TRBV11-3 and TRBJ2-3; D might be TRBD1 (5 bases). The CDR3 extends over 16 amino acids. Trimming shortened V by 3 bases and J by 2 bases, and 15 bases separated the two germline ends. CDR1 and CDR2 (germline): SGHNT, YENEEA. The CDR3 DNA follows: TGTGCCAGCAGCTTGGGTCGACAGCTATCCACAGATACGCAGTATTTT. It codes for CASSLGRQLSTDTQYF.

This clone was detected only once. This CDR3 reads CASSAYSGGAGTDTQYF. The CDR3 nucleotides read TGTGCCAGCAGCGCCTATAGCGGGGGGGCAGGCACAGATACGCAGTATTTT. V gene TRBV7-3 combines with J gene TRBJ2-3, with 11 bases aligning to TRBD2. After removal of 5 bases from V and 1 base from J, the junction contained 8 bases not matched to a gene. Germline V CDR1 and CDR2: SGHTA, FQGTGA. The CDR3 consists of 17 residues.

The chain joins TRBV24-1 to TRBJ2-2; the match to TRBD2 covers 14 bases. Unmatched junction bases numbered 7, after V lost 10 bases and J lost 4 bases. Germline CDR1 and CDR2: KGHDR and SFDVKD. CDR3 size: 16 residues. The CDR3 DNA sequence: TGTGCCACGAGAGGGACTAGCGGGGGTGGCACCGGGGAGCTGTTTTTT. It codes for CATRGTSGGGTGELFF.

The chain couples TRBV9 to TRBJ2-5; TRBD2 agrees at 8 bases. This CDR3 contains 15 residues. V lost 0 bases, J lost 5 bases, and 6 bases stayed unmatched. Germline values: CDR1 SGDLS, CDR2 YYNGEE. CDR3 sequence reads: CASSVAGGARETQYF. For the CDR3, the DNA is TGTGCCAGCAGCGTAGCCGGGGGGGCCCGGGAGACCCAGTACTTC.

This chain joins TRBV19 and TRBJ2-3; 10 positions agree with TRBD2. The V gene end was trimmed by 5 bases and the J gene end by 2 bases; junction bases not matched to a gene: 7. The CDR3 loop spans 16 amino acids. CDR1 and CDR2 (germline): LNHDA, SQIVND (reference sequence). The CDR3 nucleotides read TGTGCCAGTAGTCGAACTAGCGGGGCGACCACAGATACGCAGTATTTT. Amino acids: CASSRTSGATTDTQYF.

The CDR3 here is CASSADRGNPNEKLFF. CDR3 sequence (DNA): TGTGCCAGCAGCGCGGACAGGGGGAACCCTAATGAAAAACTGTTTTTT. This chain joins TRBV28 and TRBJ1-4; 10 bases agree with TRBD1. CDR3 length: 16 residues. Germline V gene lookup returns CDR1 MDHEN and CDR2 SYDVKM. The junction had 7 bases not matched to a gene; V was cut back by 6 bases and J by 3 bases. The full variable domain, its missing parts supplied by reference TRBV28 and TRBJ1-4, is DVKVTQSSRYLVKRTGEKVFLECVQDMDHENMFWYRQDPGLGLRLIYFSYDVKMKEKGDIPEGYSVSREKKERFSLILESASTNQTSMYLCASSADRGNPNEKLFFGSGTQLSVL.

This clone was recorded a few times. The J gene is TRBJ1-6, the V gene TRBV3-1 (or the pseudogene TRBV3-2), with D tentatively TRBD1 (6 bases). The CDR3 runs 13 residues. Trimming left V 2 bases short and J 7 bases short, with 6 bases between. CDR1 and CDR2 (germline): LGHDT, YNNKEL (reference sequence). DNA for the CDR3: TGTGCCAGCAGCCAAAGGGGGAATTCACCCCTCCACTTT. Its translation is CASSQRGNSPLHF.

The J gene is TRBJ1-1, the V gene TRBV19; D is ambiguous. Germline CDR1 reads LNHDA; CDR2 reads SQIVND (reference sequence). With 1 base removed from V and 0 bases from J, the gap between germline ends came to 9 bases. The CDR3 runs to 15 residues. As DNA, the CDR3 is TGTGCCAGTAGTATAGCCCCAGGTATGAACACTGAAGCTTTCTTT. It is translated as CASSIAPGMNTEAFF.

The J gene is TRBJ2-7, the V gene TRBV5-1; 10 nucleotides line up with TRBD1. CDR1 and CDR2 from the germline V gene are SGHRS and YFSETQ. The CDR3 loop spans 17 amino acids. V gave up 1 base and J gave up 6 bases; unmatched junction bases: 13. DNA for the CDR3: TGCGCCAGCAGCTTGTATCCCCTGACAGGGGGCTTCTCCGAGCAGTACTTC. The encoded protein is CASSLYPLTGGFSEQYF.

The V call is TRBV29-1, the J call TRBJ1-3; D not resolved. The V gene's germline CDR1 is SQVTM and CDR2 ANQGSEA. This CDR3 is built from 13 residues. Trimming stripped 3 bases from V and 0 bases from J, with 6 bases between. CDR3 sequence reads: CSVERVSGNTIYF. The CDR3 DNA sequence: TGCAGCGTTGAGAGGGTCTCTGGAAACACCATATATTTT.

V gene TRBV6-4 combines with J gene TRBJ1-6; TRBD1 agrees at 7 bases. CDR3 length: 15 residues. V shed 7 bases, J shed 7 bases, and the junction held 10 bases outside the gene matches. CDR1 and CDR2 (germline): MRHNA, SNTAGT. CDR3 loop: CASILTGPINSPLHF. The CDR3 DNA reads TGTGCCAGCATTCTGACAGGGCCGATAAATTCACCCCTCCACTTT.

The V call is TRBV15, the J call TRBJ1-1; 10 bases align to TRBD1. This CDR3 region has 17 residues. Germline V gene lookup returns CDR1 LNHNV and CDR2 YYDKDF (reference sequence). J lost 0 bases, V lost 5 bases, and 9 bases had no gene match. The CDR3 here is CATSLGQGPFMNTEAFF. CDR3 DNA sequence: TGTGCCACCAGCCTGGGACAGGGGCCCTTTATGAACACTGAAGCTTTCTTT. Full variable domain (remainder filled in from reference TRBV15 and TRBJ1-1): DAMVIQNPRYQVTQFGKPVTLSCSQTLNHNVMYWYQQKSSQAPKLLFHYYDKDFNNEADTPDNFQSRRPNTSFCFLDIRSPGLGDTAMYLCATSLGQGPFMNTEAFFGQGTRLTVV.

This clone was detected only once. This sample includes further DNA sequences coding for the same CDR3. This chain uses TRBV18 with TRBJ1-1; D is perhaps TRBD1 (6 bases). The CDR3 loop spans 14 amino acids. Germline lookup yields CDR1 KGHSH and CDR2 LQKENI. V gave up 3 bases and J gave up 0 bases, with 8 bases separating them. This CDR3 is CASSPGQLNTEAFF. The CDR3 DNA reads as TGTGCCAGCTCACCGGGACAACTGAACACTGAAGCTTTCTTT.

This chain uses TRBV4-3 with TRBJ1-4; D is possibly TRBD1 (5 bases). V was cut by 6 bases and J by 8 bases, with 19 bases left in between. From germline, CDR1 is LGHNA and CDR2 YSLEER. CDR3 length: 15 amino acids. The CDR3 region has the DNA TGCGCCAGCAGTATTCGGACATCGGTTTTGGAAAAACTGTTTTTT. Protein product: CASSIRTSVLEKLFF.

The chain recombines TRBV30 with TRBJ2-3; D ambiguous. The CDR3 has 12 amino acids. Trimming shortened V by 3 bases and J by 6 bases, and 10 bases separated the two germline ends. Germline CDR1 is GTSNPN and CDR2 is SVGIG (reference sequence). The CDR3 nucleotides read TGTGCCTGGAGGCTAGGTGGGGATACGCAGTATTTT. It specifies CAWRLGGDTQYF.

In its sample, this clone was seen many times. V is TRBV19 and J is TRBJ1-2; 10 nucleotides match TRBD1. There are 13 residues in the CDR3. With 7 bases clipped from V and 5 bases from J, the junction kept 4 bases outside the gene matches. CDR1 and CDR2 from the germline V gene are LNHDA and SQIVND (reference sequence). Here the CDR3 DNA reads TGTGCCAGTACCATGGACAGGGGGTATGGCTACACCTTC. It specifies CASTMDRGYGYTF.

As DNA, the CDR3 is TGTGCCAGCAGTTTGGACAGGGTTGACACCGGGGAGCTGTTTTTT. It is translated as CASSLDRVDTGELFF. The rearrangement joins TRBV6-2 or TRBV6-3 to TRBJ2-2; 8 bases are shared with TRBD1. This CDR3 has 15 amino acids. V lost 4 bases and J lost 3; bases outside the gene matches: 4. Germline values: CDR1 MNHEY, CDR2 SVGEGT.

This chain links TRBV20-1 with TRBJ1-2; TRBD1 aligns across 9 bases. There are 11 residues in the CDR3. Germline V gene sequence: CDR1 DFQATT, CDR2 SNEGSKA (reference sequence). The CDR3: CGLQGARGYTF. In DNA form, the CDR3 reads TGCGGGTTACAGGGGGCTCGGGGCTACACCTTC.

J is TRBJ2-7 and V is TRBV11-2; 9 positions agree with TRBD1. The junction had 7 bases not matched to a gene; V was cut back by 6 bases and J by 4 bases. The CDR3 is 14 amino acids. Per germline, CDR1 SGHAT and CDR2 FQNNGV. CDR3 in DNA: TGTGCCAGCAGGACCGGGACAGGGAATTACGAGCAGTACTTC. Translating it yields CASRTGTGNYEQYF.

The chain recombines TRBV10-3 with TRBJ1-3; possibly TRBD1 for D (5 bases). The CDR3 has 13 residues. The V and J ends lost 0 bases and 6 bases respectively, with 6 bases between them. The germline V gene has CDR1 ENHRY and CDR2 SYGVKD. The CDR3 coding sequence is TGTGCCATCAGTGAGTCCAGGGTAAACACCATATATTTT. Amino acid sequence: CAISESRVNTIYF.

The J gene is TRBJ2-1, the V gene TRBV4-1, with D tentatively TRBD2 (6 bases). CDR1 and CDR2 from the germline V gene are MGHRA and YSYEKL. Trimming cost V 3 bases and J 4 bases, with 16 bases left between them. The CDR3 has 16 residues. Here the CDR3 reads CASSHPGLTFYNEQFF. The DNA of the CDR3 is TGCGCCAGCAGCCATCCGGGACTCACGTTTTACAATGAGCAGTTCTTC.

This chain uses TRBV5-4 with TRBJ1-1, with D possibly being TRBD1 (5 bases). V was shortened by 4 bases and J by 5 bases, with 15 bases between the two germline ends. Germline V gene lookup returns CDR1 SGHNT and CDR2 YYREEE (reference sequence). The CDR3 totals 14 residues. Here the CDR3 DNA reads TGTGCCAGCAGCCGTACGGGGGGTAGGACTGAAGCTTTCTTT. This sequence encodes CASSRTGGRTEAFF.